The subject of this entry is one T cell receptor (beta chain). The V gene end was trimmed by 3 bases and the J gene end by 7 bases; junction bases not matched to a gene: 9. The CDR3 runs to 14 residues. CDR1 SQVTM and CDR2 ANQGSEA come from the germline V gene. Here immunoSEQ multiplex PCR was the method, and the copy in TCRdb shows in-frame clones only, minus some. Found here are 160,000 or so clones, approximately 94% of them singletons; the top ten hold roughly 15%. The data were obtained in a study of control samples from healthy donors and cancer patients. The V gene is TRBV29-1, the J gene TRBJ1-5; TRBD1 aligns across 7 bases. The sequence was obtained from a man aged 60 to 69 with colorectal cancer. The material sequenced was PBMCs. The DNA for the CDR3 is TGCAGCGTTGAGGGCGGAGGGGGCGGGCAGCCCCAGCATTTT. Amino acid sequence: CSVEGGGGGQPQHF.